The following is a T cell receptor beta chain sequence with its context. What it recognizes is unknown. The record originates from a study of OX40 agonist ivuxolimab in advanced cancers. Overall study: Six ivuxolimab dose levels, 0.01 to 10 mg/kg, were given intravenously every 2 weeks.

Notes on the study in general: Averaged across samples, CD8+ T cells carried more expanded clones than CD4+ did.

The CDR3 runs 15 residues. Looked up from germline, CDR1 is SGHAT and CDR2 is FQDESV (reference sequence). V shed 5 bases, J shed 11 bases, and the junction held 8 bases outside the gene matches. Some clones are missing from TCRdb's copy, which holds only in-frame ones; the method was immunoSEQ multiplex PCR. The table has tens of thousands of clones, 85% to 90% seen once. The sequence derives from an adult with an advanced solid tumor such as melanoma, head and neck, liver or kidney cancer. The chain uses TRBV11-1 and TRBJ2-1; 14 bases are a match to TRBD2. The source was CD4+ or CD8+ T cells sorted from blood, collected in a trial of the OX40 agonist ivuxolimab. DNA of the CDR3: TGTGCCAGCAGCCCCGGGACTAGCGGGGGAACTAAGCAGTTCTTC. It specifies CASSPGTSGGTKQFF.